This TCR beta chain emerged from a study of blood T cell repertoires in COVID-19. Turning to the study itself: COVID-19 samples from acute and convalescent phases originated in the United States, Italy and Spain. From T cells, B-cell-depleted T cells, or PBMCs came the material, which was cDNA or gDNA.

Per the study methods: Estimated nucleated cell counts came from reference gene primer amplification. Only in-frame clones appear in the TCRdb table, and some are missing; sequencing was by immunoSEQ multiplex PCR. The V and J calls and clone size are taken from that table; D and trimming were inferred from the DNA. Counted here are 360,000 or so clones, around 91% occurring once; the ten biggest clones make up 6.5%. Sequenced input: peripheral blood. The TCR sequence derives from a man aged 18 to 30 with active or convalescent COVID-19.

CDR3 nucleotides: TGTGCCAGCAGCGGTAAAGGGAGCTACGAGCAGTACTTC. This gives the protein CASSGKGSYEQYF. This sequence joins TRBV9 and TRBJ2-7; tentative D call: TRBD2 (5 bases). Germline assignment: CDR1 SGDLS and CDR2 YYNGEE. The CDR3 covers 13 residues. Trimming stripped 3 bases from V and 3 bases from J, with 10 bases between.